This T cell receptor beta chain was obtained from a study of cytomegalovirus exposure and HLA in healthy donors. The repertoire was sequenced with immunoSEQ multiplex PCR; TCRdb's copy has only in-frame clones and lacks some. In the table there are hundreds of thousands of clones, 86% of which are singletons. Worth noting for this clone: Its antigen is unknown.

Germline CDR1 reads SGHAT; CDR2 reads FQNNGV. Trimming left V 5 bases short and J 6 bases short, with 18 bases between. This CDR3 has 15 amino acids. Whole-study findings and limits: Reported performance of the classifier showed diagnosis of cytomegalovirus status with high specificity and sensitivity. The dataset shows that most TCR sequences were rare, while some public TCRs occurred in many donors. The finding came from a later analysis; first-cohort TCR clusters tended to co-occur in the 110 or so validation repertoires.

Sequencing was performed on PBMCs. This receptor was taken from a woman aged 18-29 years in good health and CMV-seronegative. The gene calls are TRBV11-2 and TRBJ2-3, with D possibly TRBD2 on 6 matching bases. The DNA for the CDR3 is TGTGCCAGCAGCCCCTCCCCGGGAGTGGGGGATACGCAGTATTTT. Translation: CASSPSPGVGDTQYF.